This is a list of T cell receptor beta chains from one sample in a study of OX40 agonist ivuxolimab in advanced cancers. The table came from immunoSEQ multiplex PCR; TCRdb's copy has only in-frame clones and leaves some out. The table shows tens of thousands of clones, with 77% occurring only once. The starting material was CD4+ or CD8+ T cells sorted from blood, obtained in a trial of the OX40 agonist ivuxolimab. The receptors derive from an adult with an advanced solid tumor such as melanoma, head and neck, liver or kidney cancer. The CDR3 runs from the conserved cysteine through the conserved F or W. D genes are given only for firm matches. Only some rows state a clone size, as once, few, many or a class for expanded clones.

abundance	v_gene	j_gene	d_gene	CDR3aa	CDR3nt
once	TRBV7-3	TRBJ2-3	NA	CASSPSWGTDTQYF	TGTGCCAGCAGCCCCAGTTGGGGCACAGATACGCAGTATTTT
NA	TRBV9	TRBJ2-1	NA	CASSVFEGNEQFF	TGTGCCAGCAGCGTATTCGAGGGCAATGAGCAGTTCTTC
NA	TRBV5-8	TRBJ1-2	NA	CASSQEGNYGYTF	TGCGCCAGCAGCCAAGAGGGGAACTATGGCTACACCTTC
NA	TRBV2	TRBJ1-1	NA	CASSPQGRAFF	TGTGCCAGCAGCCCACAGGGTCGAGCTTTCTTT
NA	TRBV11-2	TRBJ1-1	NA	CASSPSRGQMNTEAFF	TGTGCCAGCAGCCCTTCACGGGGGCAGATGAACACTGAAGCTTTCTTT
NA	TRBV5-4	TRBJ2-3	NA	CASSRGETTDTQYF	TGTGCCAGCAGCCGTGGAGAGACGACAGATACGCAGTATTTT
NA	TRBV4-1	TRBJ1-2	TRBD1	CASSQEGSDRGGYTF	TGCGCCAGCAGCCAAGAGGGGTCGGACAGGGGTGGCTACACCTTC
NA	TRBV11-1	TRBJ2-3	NA	CASSFADRELDTQYF	TGTGCCAGCAGCTTCGCTGACCGGGAATTAGATACGCAGTATTTT
NA	TRBV5-4	TRBJ2-6	TRBD1	CASSLVGTGDVLTF	TGTGCCAGCAGCTTGGTAGGGACAGGCGACGTCCTGACTTTC
NA	TRBV11-3	TRBJ2-7	NA	CASSSDNYEQYF	TGTGCCAGCAGCTCAGACAACTACGAGCAGTACTTC
once	TRBV7-2	TRBJ2-5	NA	CASSLGAAQETQYF	TGTGCCAGCAGCTTAGGAGCGGCTCAAGAGACCCAGTACTTC
NA	TRBV19	TRBJ2-3	NA	CASSMSWTSEEQYF	TGTGCCAGTAGTATGTCCTGGACCTCTGAGGAGCAGTATTTT
NA	TRBV14	TRBJ2-1	NA	CASSRSLGFVNEQFF	TGTGCCAGCAGCCGGTCACTAGGGTTTGTCAATGAGCAGTTCTTC
NA	TRBV6-5	TRBJ2-7	TRBD1	CASSYMTGGPHEQYF	TGTGCCAGCAGTTACATGACAGGGGGCCCCCACGAGCAGTACTTC
NA	TRBV7-3	TRBJ1-4	NA	CASSLRSGANFTNEKLFF	TGTGCCAGCAGCTTAAGGTCAGGGGCCAATTTTACTAATGAAAAACTGTTTTTT
few	TRBV5-1	TRBJ1-1	TRBD1	CASRSGTGGLSTEAFF	TGCGCCAGCAGATCCGGGACAGGGGGCTTGAGCACTGAAGCTTTCTTT
once	TRBV7-9	TRBJ2-5	TRBD1	CASSLVDRGFQETQYF	TGTGCCAGCAGCTTAGTTGACAGGGGGTTCCAAGAGACCCAGTACTTC
NA	TRBV5-4	TRBJ2-1	TRBD2	CASSFIAGDNNEQFF	TGTGCCAGCAGCTTCATAGCGGGGGATAACAATGAGCAGTTCTTC
NA	TRBV6-1	TRBJ2-1	NA	CASSEIRTVNEQFF	TGTGCCAGCAGTGAAATACGGACGGTCAATGAGCAGTTCTTC
NA	TRBV20-1	TRBJ2-7	NA	CSASEPLEQYF	TGCAGTGCTAGCGAGCCCCTCGAGCAGTACTTC
NA	TRBV16	TRBJ1-5	NA	CASSQSPDGGQPQHF	TGTGCCAGCAGCCAATCCCCCGACGGTGGGCAGCCCCAGCATTTT
NA	TRBV19	TRBJ2-7	TRBD1	CASSIKQGTEQYF	TGTGCCAGTAGTATTAAACAGGGGACCGAGCAGTACTTC
NA	TRBV7-2	TRBJ2-4	TRBD1	CASSLAVTGTWIQYF	TGTGCCAGCAGCTTAGCCGTGACAGGGACCTGGATTCAGTACTTC